The clone carrying this T cell receptor beta chain has more than one count but fewer than ten. This specimen belongs to a study of T cell responses to AZD1222 COVID-19 vaccine. The germline CDR1 and CDR2 sequences are SGHTA and FQGNSA. Deletions cut 0 bases from V and 6 bases from J, with 9 bases between. The CDR3 runs 14 residues. Only in-frame clones appear in the TCRdb table, and some are missing; sequencing was by immunoSEQ multiplex PCR. The sample contains around 190,000 clones, around 90% of which appear only once. Source: peripheral blood, taken on day 0 of AZD1222 vaccination. This TCR derives from an adult in good health. The chain is built from TRBV7-2 and TRBJ2-1; D is possibly TRBD1 or TRBD2 (5 bases each). As DNA, the CDR3 is TGTGCCAGCAGCTTAGCTACTAGGGGCAATGAGCAGTTCTTC. This translates into CASSLATRGNEQFF.